This paragraph covers one T cell receptor beta chain sequence. Antigen: not known. A junction boundary mismatches the germline segment, possibly from a read error. The sample originates from a study of blood T cells in healthy people across ages. Using a J-beta primer mix together with a sample-barcoded 5' primer, a second PCR was run for roughly 6 to 12 cycles. One entry per CDR3 protein results from TCRdb running MiXCR on the 5' RACE reads. The table has approximately 690,000 distinct CDR3 sequences, about 54% seen once. The germline V gene encodes CDR1 SGHRS and CDR2 YFSETQ. The CDR3 length is 15 residues. Study observations and caveats: Diversity of TCR beta per million T cells declined in a roughly linear way with age.

Sequenced: blood. This TCR derives from a man aged 55 to 70 in good health. V is TRBV5-1 and J is TRBJ2-5, with D perhaps matching TRBD1 or TRBD2 (5 bases each). CDR3 sequence: CACSLLGTDGETQYF. DNA of the CDR3: TGCGCCTGCAGCTTGCTCGGGACCGACGGAGAGACCCAGTACTTC.